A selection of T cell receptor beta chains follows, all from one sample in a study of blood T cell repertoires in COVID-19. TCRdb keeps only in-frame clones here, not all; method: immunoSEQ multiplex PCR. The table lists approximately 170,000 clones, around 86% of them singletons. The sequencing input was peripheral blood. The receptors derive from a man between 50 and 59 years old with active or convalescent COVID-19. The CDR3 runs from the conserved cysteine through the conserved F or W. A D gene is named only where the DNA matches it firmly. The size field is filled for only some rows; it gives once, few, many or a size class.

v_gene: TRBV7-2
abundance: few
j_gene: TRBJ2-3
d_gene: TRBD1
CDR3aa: CASSHPRTGGTSTDTQYF
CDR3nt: TGTGCCAGCAGCCATCCCCGGACAGGGGGCACTAGCACAGATACGCAGTATTTT

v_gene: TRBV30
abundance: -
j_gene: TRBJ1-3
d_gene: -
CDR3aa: CAWTLRIGSSGNTIYF
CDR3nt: TGTGCCTGGACCTTAAGGATCGGGAGCTCTGGAAACACCATATATTTT

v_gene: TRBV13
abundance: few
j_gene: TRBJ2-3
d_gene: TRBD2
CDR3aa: CASSNLLAGGTDTQYF
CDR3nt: TGTGCCAGCAGCAACCTACTAGCGGGGGGCACAGATACGCAGTATTTT

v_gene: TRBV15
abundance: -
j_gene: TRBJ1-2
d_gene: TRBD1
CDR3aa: CATRESGGNGYTF
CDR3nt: TGTGCCACCAGAGAATCAGGGGGTAATGGCTACACCTTC

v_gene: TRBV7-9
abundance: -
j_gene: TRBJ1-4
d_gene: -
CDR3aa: CASSSSGQSNEKLFF
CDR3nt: TGTGCCAGCAGCTCGAGTGGACAGTCTAATGAAAAACTGTTTTTT

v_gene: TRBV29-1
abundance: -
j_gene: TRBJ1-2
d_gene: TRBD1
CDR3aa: CSVQGQGFYGYTF
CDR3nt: TGCAGCGTTCAGGGACAGGGGTTCTATGGCTACACCTTC

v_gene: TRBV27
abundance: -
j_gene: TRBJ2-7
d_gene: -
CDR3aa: CASSFDGGAYEQYF
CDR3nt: TGTGCCAGCAGTTTCGACGGGGGAGCCTACGAGCAGTACTTC

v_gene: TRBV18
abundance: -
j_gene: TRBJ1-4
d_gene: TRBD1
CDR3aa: CASSPEGQGGEKLFF
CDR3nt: TGTGCCAGCTCACCAGAGGGACAGGGCGGTGAAAAACTGTTTTTT

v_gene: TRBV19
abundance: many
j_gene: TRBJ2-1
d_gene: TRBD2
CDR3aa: CASSMTSGGAWEQFF
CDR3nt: TGTGCCAGTAGTATGACTAGCGGGGGGGCCTGGGAGCAGTTCTTC

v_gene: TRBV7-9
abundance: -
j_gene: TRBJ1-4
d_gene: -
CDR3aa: CASSLGVRDEKLFF
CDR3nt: TGTGCCAGCAGCCTCGGGGTTCGTGATGAAAAACTGTTTTTT

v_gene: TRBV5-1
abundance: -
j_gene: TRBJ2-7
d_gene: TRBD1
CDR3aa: CASSLTGGGDEQYF
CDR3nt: TGCGCCAGCAGCTTGACAGGGGGTGGGGATGAGCAGTACTTC

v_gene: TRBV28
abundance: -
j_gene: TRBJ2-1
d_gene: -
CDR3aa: CASSRQALIYNEQFF
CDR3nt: TGTGCCAGCAGCCGACAGGCCCTCATCTACAATGAGCAGTTCTTC

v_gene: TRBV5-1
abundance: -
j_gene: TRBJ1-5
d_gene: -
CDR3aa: CASSLDGGLGQPQHF
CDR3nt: TGCGCCAGCAGCTTGGACGGGGGGTTAGGGCAGCCCCAGCATTTT

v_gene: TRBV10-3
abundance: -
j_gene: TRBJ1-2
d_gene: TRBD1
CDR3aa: CAISGGTGTNYGYTF
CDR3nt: TGTGCCATCAGTGGTGGGACAGGAACTAACTATGGCTACACCTTC

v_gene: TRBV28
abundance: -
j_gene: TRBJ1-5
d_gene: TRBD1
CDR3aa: CASSHAYRGPGSNQPQHF
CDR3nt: TGTGCCAGCAGCCACGCATATAGGGGGCCTGGGAGCAATCAGCCCCAGCATTTT

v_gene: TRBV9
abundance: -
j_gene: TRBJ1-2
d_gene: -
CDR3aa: CASSSNWRGGNYGYTF
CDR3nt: TGTGCCAGCAGCTCTAACTGGAGGGGGGGTAACTATGGCTACACCTTC

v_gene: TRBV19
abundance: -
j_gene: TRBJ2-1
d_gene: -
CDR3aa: CASSIEGDSYNEQFF
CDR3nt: TGTGCCAGTAGTATAGAAGGGGACTCCTACAATGAGCAGTTCTTC

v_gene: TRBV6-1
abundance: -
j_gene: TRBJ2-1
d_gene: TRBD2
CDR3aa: CASSESGLAGGRRNEQFF
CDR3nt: TGTGCCAGCAGTGAGTCGGGACTAGCGGGAGGGCGTAGGAATGAGCAGTTCTTC

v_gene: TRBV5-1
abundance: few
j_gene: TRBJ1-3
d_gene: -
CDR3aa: CASSLALQASGNTIYF
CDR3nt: TGCGCCAGCAGCTTGGCCTTACAGGCCTCTGGAAACACCATATATTTT

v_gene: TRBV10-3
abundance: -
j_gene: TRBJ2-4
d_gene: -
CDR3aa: CAISEGTAGIQYF
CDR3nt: TGTGCCATCAGTGAGGGGACAGCGGGCATTCAGTACTTC

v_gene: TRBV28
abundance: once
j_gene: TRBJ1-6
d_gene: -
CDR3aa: CASSGHGRSPLHF
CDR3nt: TGTGCCAGCAGCGGCCACGGGAGGTCACCCCTCCACTTT

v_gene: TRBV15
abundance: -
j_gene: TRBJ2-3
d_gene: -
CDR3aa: CATSSFSDTQYF
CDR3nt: TGTGCCACCAGCAGTTTCTCGGATACGCAGTATTTT

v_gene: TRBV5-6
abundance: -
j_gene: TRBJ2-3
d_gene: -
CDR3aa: CASSGLGTQYF
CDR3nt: TGTGCCAGCAGCGGTCTCGGTACGCAGTATTTT

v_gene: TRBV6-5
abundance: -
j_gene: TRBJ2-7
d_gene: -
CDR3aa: CASSYRRDLYEQYF
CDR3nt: TGTGCCAGCAGTTACAGGAGGGATCTGTACGAGCAGTACTTC

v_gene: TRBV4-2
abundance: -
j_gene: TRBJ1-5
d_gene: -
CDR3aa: CASSQAEQLHQPQHF
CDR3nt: TGTGCCAGCAGCCAAGCGGAACAGCTTCATCAGCCCCAGCATTTT

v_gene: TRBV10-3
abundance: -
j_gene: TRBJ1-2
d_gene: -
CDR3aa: CAISEEGGSGYTF
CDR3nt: TGTGCCATCAGTGAAGAGGGAGGTAGCGGCTACACCTTC

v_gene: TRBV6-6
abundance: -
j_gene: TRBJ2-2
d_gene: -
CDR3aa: CASSLRDTSNTGELFF
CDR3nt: TGTGCCAGCAGTCTCCGGGACACTTCGAACACCGGGGAGCTGTTTTTT

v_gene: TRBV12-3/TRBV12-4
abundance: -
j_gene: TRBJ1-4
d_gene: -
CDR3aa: CASHGTNEKLFF
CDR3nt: TGTGCCAGCCACGGAACTAATGAAAAACTGTTTTTT

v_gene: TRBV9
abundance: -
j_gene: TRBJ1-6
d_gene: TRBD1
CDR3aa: CASSASGTEGPPLHF
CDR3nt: TGTGCCAGCAGCGCCTCCGGGACAGAGGGCCCACCCCTCCACTTT

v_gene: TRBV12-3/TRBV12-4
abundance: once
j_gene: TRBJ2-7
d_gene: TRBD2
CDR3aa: CASSRTSAYEQYF
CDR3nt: TGTGCCAGCAGTAGGACTAGCGCCTACGAGCAGTACTTC

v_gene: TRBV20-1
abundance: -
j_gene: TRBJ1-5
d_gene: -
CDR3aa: CSASWAQGNQPQHF
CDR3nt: TGCAGTGCTAGTTGGGCGCAGGGCAATCAGCCCCAGCATTTT

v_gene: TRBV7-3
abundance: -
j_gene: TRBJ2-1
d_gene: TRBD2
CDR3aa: CASSSDTSGYNEQFF
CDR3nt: TGTGCCAGCAGCTCAGACACTAGCGGTTACAATGAGCAGTTCTTC

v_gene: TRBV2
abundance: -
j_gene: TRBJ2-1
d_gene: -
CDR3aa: CASSGDYLYNEQFF
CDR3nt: TGTGCCAGCAGTGGAGACTACCTCTACAATGAGCAGTTCTTC

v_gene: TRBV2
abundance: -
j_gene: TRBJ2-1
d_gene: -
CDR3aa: CASRGYRAVYNEQFF
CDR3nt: TGTGCCAGCAGAGGGTACAGGGCGGTCTACAATGAGCAGTTCTTC

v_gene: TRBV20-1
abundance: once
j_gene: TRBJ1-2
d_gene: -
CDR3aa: CSPGGGYGYTF
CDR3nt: TGCAGCCCCGGGGGAGGCTATGGCTACACCTTC

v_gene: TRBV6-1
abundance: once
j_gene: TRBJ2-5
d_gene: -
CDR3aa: CASSESAGKETQYF
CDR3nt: TGTGCCAGCAGTGAAAGCGCAGGGAAAGAGACCCAGTACTTC

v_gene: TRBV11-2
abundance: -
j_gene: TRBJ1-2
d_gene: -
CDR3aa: CASSLVGATADGYTF
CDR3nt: TGTGCCAGCAGCTTAGTTGGGGCGACAGCTGATGGCTACACCTTC